The 15 T cell receptor beta chains listed next were all sequenced from one sample in a study of T cell repertoires in cytomegalovirus infection. A single record per CDR3 protein comes from TCRdb applying MiXCR to the reads. The data show about 530,000 distinct CDR3 sequences, approximately 25% seen once. The sample taken for sequencing was PBMCs. The receptors shown here come from a human donor in good health (CMV status not recorded). Some clones in this sample may be carry-over from other donors' samples.

The table lists this clonotype with many counts. The genes are TRBV7-2 and TRBJ1-2, with a possible D match to TRBD1 (5 bases). The CDR3 length is 15 residues. Germline assignment: CDR1 SGHTA and CDR2 FQGNSA. Deletions cut 5 bases from V and 4 bases from J, with 17 bases between. CDR3 nucleotides: TGTGCCAGCAGCGGGGGTGGGAATACGCTCTATGGCTACACCTTC. As protein: CASSGGGNTLYGYTF.

The V call is TRBV5-6, the J call TRBJ1-5, with TRBD1 identical over 10 bases. The germline CDR1 and CDR2 sequences are SGHDT and YYEEEE. CDR3 size: 15 residues. Unmatched junction bases numbered 5, after V lost 3 bases and J lost 5 bases. In DNA form, the CDR3 reads TGTGCCAGCAGCTGGGGGACAGGGGATTATCAGCCCCAGCATTTT. Protein sequence: CASSWGTGDYQPQHF.

V gene TRBV12-3 or TRBV12-4 combines with J gene TRBJ1-5, with D perhaps matching TRBD1 (5 bases). V was cut by 5 bases and J by 11 bases, with 19 bases left in between. The CDR3 loop spans 14 amino acids. The CDR3 loop reads CASSRSEGRMAQHF. The CDR3 region has the DNA TGTGCCAGCAGTCGAAGTGAGGGGCGGATGGCCCAGCATTTT.

This clonotype has more than one count but fewer than ten. This rearrangement joins TRBV12-3 or TRBV12-4 to TRBJ1-1; D perhaps matches TRBD1 (6 bases). The length of the CDR3 is 14 residues. V lost 1 base and J lost 5, with 11 bases in between. The CDR3 spells CASSLEGGRTEAFF. CDR3 in DNA: TGTGCCAGCAGTTTAGAAGGGGGGCGAACTGAAGCTTTCTTT.

A few counts support this clonotype. The V call is TRBV29-1, the J call TRBJ1-5; no firm D call. V shed 4 bases and J shed 5 bases, with 12 bases lying between them. The CDR3 totals 13 residues. CDR1 is SQVTM, CDR2 ANQGSEA, per germline. CDR3 nucleotide sequence: TGCAGCGTTGTATGGGCAGTGGATCAGCCCCAGCATTTT. Its translation is CSVVWAVDQPQHF. Variable domain in full (rest from reference TRBV29-1 and TRBJ1-5): SAVISQKPSRDICQRGTSLTIQCQVDSQVTMMFWYRQQPGQSLTLIATANQGSEATYESGFVIDKFPISRPNLTFSTLTVSNMSPEDSSIYLCSVVWAVDQPQHFGDGTRLSIL.

The sample holds a few counts of this clonotype. The chain couples TRBV6-2 or TRBV6-3 to TRBJ2-1; weak D call: TRBD2 (5 bases). The CDR3 is 17 amino acids. Germline V CDR1 and CDR2: MNHEY, SVGEGT. V lost 8 bases and J 0 bases, leaving 20 bases between the germline ends. The CDR3 protein is CASVAWSGPSSYNEQFF. The CDR3 DNA reads as TGTGCCAGCGTCGCCTGGAGCGGCCCAAGCTCCTACAATGAGCAGTTCTTC.

The V and J genes are TRBV6-2 or TRBV6-3 and TRBJ2-7; the match to TRBD2 covers 12 bases. CDR3 length: 16 residues. V dropped 0 bases and J dropped 3; count of bases not matched to a gene: 3. Germline CDR1 reads MNHEY; CDR2 reads SVGEGT. The CDR3 is CASSYSLTSGSYEQYV. For the CDR3, the DNA is TGTGCCAGCAGTTACTCGTTGACTAGCGGGAGCTACGAGCAGTACGTC.

This clonotype appeared many times. The J gene is TRBJ2-3, the V gene TRBV7-2; D unresolved. The germline V and J ends were trimmed by 1 base and 2 bases, with 13 bases remaining between them. The CDR3 has 16 residues. Per germline, CDR1 SGHTA and CDR2 FQGNSA. CDR3 nucleotides: TGTGCCAGCAGCTTAGGACCCGGGCCCCTCACAGATACGCAGTATTTT. This sequence encodes CASSLGPGPLTDTQYF.

At least ten counts were recorded for this clonotype. The chain joins TRBV7-8 to TRBJ1-5, with TRBD1 matching over 9 bases. The germline gives CDR1 SGHVS, CDR2 FQNEAQ. The CDR3 sequence is 15 residues long. V shed 4 bases, J shed 4 bases, and the junction held 5 bases outside the gene matches. CDR3 sequence reads: CASSSGTGLNQPQHF. CDR3 coding DNA: TGTGCCAGCAGCTCTGGGACAGGGCTTAATCAGCCCCAGCATTTT.

This clonotype was picked up many times. The CDR3 sequence: CASSLGGQVYTEAFF. The CDR3 DNA reads as TGTGCCAGCAGCTTAGGAGGTCAGGTTTACACTGAAGCTTTCTTT. The V and J genes are TRBV7-2 and TRBJ1-1; D unresolved. This CDR3 region has 15 residues. Germline assignment: CDR1 SGHTA and CDR2 FQGNSA. Trimming took off 1 base at V and 3 bases at J, with 12 bases between the two ends.

This clonotype was observed a few times. The chain is built from TRBV11-2 and TRBJ2-7; 9 bases are shared with TRBD2. This CDR3 contains 16 residues. CDR1 and CDR2 (germline): SGHAT, FQNNGV. With V trimmed by 5 bases and J by 3 bases, 11 bases remained unmatched. CDR3 coding DNA: TGTGCCAGCAGCCTCTCGGGTAGCGGGGGACTCTACGAGCAGTACTTC. Its protein product is CASSLSGSGGLYEQYF.

This rearrangement joins TRBV10-3 to TRBJ1-1, with 8 positions matching TRBD1. The CDR3 consists of 14 residues. CDR1 and CDR2 from the germline V gene are ENHRY and SYGVKD. Trimming at V came to 10 bases and at J to 4 bases, leaving 11 bases not matched to a gene. As DNA, the CDR3 is TGTGCCACCAGAGTACAGGGGGGCGGCACTGAAGCTTTCTTT. Amino acid sequence: CATRVQGGGTEAFF.

V gene TRBV2 combines with J gene TRBJ2-2, with 10 positions matching TRBD1. V gave up 10 bases and J gave up 7 bases; unmatched junction bases: 9. Germline V CDR1 and CDR2: SNHLY, FYNNEI. There are 14 residues in the CDR3. The CDR3 nucleotides are TGTGCCACCAAAGGGGACAGGGGTTTCGGGGAGCTGTTTTTT. It is translated as CATKGDRGFGELFF. Looking up the rest from reference TRBV2 and TRBJ2-2 gives the full variable domain: EPEVTQTPSHQVTQMGQEVILRCVPISNHLYFYWYRQILGQKVEFLVSFYNNEISEKSEIFDDQFSVERPDGSNFTLKIRSTKLEDSAMYFCATKGDRGFGELFFGEGSRLTVL.

The chain couples TRBV5-4 to TRBJ1-1, with D possibly being TRBD1 (6 bases). This CDR3 contains 12 residues. CDR1 and CDR2 from the germline V gene are SGHNT and YYREEE (reference sequence). V was clipped by 3 bases and J by 6 bases, with 9 bases between them. The CDR3 reads CASSSTGAEAFF. DNA for the CDR3: TGTGCCAGCAGCTCGACAGGCGCTGAAGCTTTCTTT.

In this sample, this clonotype turned up many times. This chain joins TRBV7-2 and TRBJ2-6, with D uncertain. This CDR3 has 16 amino acids. Trimming shortened V by 1 base and J by 0 bases, and 7 bases separated the two germline ends. Per germline, CDR1 SGHTA and CDR2 FQGNSA. Written as DNA, the CDR3 is TGTGCCAGCAGCTTAGTTACAGACTCTGGGGCCAACGTCCTGACTTTC. This codes for CASSLVTDSGANVLTF.